This entry is about one T cell receptor beta chain. Its antigen is undetermined. Measured with immunoSEQ multiplex PCR; TCRdb has only the in-frame clones, and not every one. Among tens of thousands of clones, around 95% were seen once, and the ten largest hold 0.025% to 0.035%. These data come from a study of siplizumab effects on memory and regulatory T cells. Whole-study findings and limits: Unstimulated naive T cells seemed to show more diversity than memory cells did, and they also seemed to be among the major contributors to the alloresponse. Siplizumab, the agent tested, significantly reduced alloreactive sequences traceable to unstimulated CD4+ memory cells. Mappable alloreactive CD4+ clones averaged roughly 69% Treg-derived with siplizumab versus around 25% in controls.

V gave up 4 bases and J gave up 5 bases, with 9 bases separating them. The CDR3 spans 13 residues. Germline V gives CDR1 SGHTA, CDR2 FQGNSA. The sequencing sample was made of naive CD4+ T cells sorted from blood. The gene calls are TRBV7-2 and TRBJ1-5, with D tentatively TRBD1 (6 bases). The TCR originated in a human donor in good health. The DNA for the CDR3 is TGTGCCAGCAGCTACAACAGGGATCAGCCCCAGCATTTT. Translating it yields CASSYNRDQPQHF. Full variable domain (remainder filled in from reference TRBV7-2 and TRBJ1-5): GAGVSQSPSNKVTEKGKDVELRCDPISGHTALYWYRQSLGQGLEFLIYFQGNSAPDKSGLPSDRFSAERTGGSVSTLTIQRTQQEDSAVYLCASSYNRDQPQHFGDGTRLSIL.